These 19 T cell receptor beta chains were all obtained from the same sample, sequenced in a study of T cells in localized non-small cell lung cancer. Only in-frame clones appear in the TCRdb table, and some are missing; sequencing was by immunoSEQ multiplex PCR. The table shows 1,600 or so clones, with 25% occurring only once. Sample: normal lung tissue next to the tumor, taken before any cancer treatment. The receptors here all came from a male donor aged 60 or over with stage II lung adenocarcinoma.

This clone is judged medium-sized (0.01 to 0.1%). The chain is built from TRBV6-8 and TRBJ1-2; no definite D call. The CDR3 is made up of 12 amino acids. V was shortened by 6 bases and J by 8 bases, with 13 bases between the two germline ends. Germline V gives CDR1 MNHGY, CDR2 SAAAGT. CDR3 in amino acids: CASRLDNSGYTF. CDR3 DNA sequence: TGTGCCAGCAGACTTGACAACTCCGGCTACACCTTC.

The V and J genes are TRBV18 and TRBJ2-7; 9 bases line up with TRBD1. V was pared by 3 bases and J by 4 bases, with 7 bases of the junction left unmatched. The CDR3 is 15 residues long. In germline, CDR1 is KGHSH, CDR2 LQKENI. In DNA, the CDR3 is TGTGCCAGCTCACCTGGGGACAGGGTTGTTTACGAGCAGTACTTC. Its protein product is CASSPGDRVVYEQYF.

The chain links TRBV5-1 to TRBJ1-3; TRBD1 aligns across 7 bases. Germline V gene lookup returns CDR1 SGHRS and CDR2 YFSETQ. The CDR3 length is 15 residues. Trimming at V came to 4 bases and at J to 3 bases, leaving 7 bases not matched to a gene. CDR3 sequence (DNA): TGCGCCAGCAGCCCGACAGGGATGGGTGGAAACACCATATATTTT. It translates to CASSPTGMGGNTIYF. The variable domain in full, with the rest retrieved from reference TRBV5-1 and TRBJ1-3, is KAGVTQTPRYLIKTRGQQVTLSCSPISGHRSVSWYQQTPGQGLQFLFEYFSETQRNKGNFPGRFSGRQFSNSRSEMNVSTLELGDSALYLCASSPTGMGGNTIYFGEGSWLTVV.

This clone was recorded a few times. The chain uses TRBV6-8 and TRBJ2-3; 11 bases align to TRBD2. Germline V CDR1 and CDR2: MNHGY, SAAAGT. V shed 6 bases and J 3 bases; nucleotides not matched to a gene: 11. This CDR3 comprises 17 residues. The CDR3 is CASSRKPRLAGTDTQYF. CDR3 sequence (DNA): TGTGCCAGCAGCCGAAAACCAAGACTAGCGGGGACAGATACGCAGTATTTT.

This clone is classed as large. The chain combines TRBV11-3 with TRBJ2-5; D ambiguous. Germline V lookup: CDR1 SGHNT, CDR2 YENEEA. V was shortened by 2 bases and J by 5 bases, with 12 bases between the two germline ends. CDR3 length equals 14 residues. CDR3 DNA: TGTGCCAGCAGCTTAACGCCCGGTAGGGAGACCCAGTACTTC. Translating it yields CASSLTPGRETQYF.

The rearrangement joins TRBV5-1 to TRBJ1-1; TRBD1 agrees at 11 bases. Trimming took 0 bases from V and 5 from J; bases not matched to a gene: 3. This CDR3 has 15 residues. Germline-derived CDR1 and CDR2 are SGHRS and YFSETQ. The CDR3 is CASSLGTGGKTEAFF. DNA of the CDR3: TGCGCCAGCAGCTTGGGGACAGGGGGCAAAACTGAAGCTTTCTTT.

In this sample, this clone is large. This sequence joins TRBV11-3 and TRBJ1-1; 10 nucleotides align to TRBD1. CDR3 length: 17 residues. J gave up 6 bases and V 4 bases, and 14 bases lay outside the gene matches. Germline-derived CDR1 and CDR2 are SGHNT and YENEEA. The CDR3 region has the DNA TGTGCCAGCAGCTGGGGGGTTGCCGGGACAGGGGTCGCTGAAGCTTTCTTT. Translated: CASSWGVAGTGVAEAFF.

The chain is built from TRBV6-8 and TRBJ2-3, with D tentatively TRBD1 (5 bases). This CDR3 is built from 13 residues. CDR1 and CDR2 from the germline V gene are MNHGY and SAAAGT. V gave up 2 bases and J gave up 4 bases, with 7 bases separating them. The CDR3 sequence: CASSYGAPDTQYF. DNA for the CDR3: TGTGCCAGCAGTTACGGGGCTCCAGATACGCAGTATTTT.

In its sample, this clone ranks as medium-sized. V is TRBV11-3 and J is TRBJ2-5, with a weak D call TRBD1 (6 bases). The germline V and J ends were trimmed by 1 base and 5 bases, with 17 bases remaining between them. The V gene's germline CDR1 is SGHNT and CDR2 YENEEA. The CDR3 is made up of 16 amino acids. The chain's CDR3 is CASSLGRTANMETQYF. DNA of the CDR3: TGTGCCAGCAGCTTAGGCAGGACAGCTAATATGGAGACCCAGTACTTC.

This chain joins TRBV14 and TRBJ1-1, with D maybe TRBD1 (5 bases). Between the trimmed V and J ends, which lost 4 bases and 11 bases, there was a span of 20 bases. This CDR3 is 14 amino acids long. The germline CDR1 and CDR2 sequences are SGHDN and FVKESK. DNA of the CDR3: TGTGCCAGCAGCCGCGGGGGGGGTCAGCTGGAGGCTTTCTTT. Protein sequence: CASSRGGGQLEAFF. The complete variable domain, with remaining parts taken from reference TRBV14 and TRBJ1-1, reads EAGVTQFPSHSVIEKGQTVTLRCDPISGHDNLYWYRRVMGKEIKFLLHFVKESKQDESGMPNNRFLAERTGGTYSTLKVQPAELEDSGVYFCASSRGGGQLEAFFGQGTRLTVV.

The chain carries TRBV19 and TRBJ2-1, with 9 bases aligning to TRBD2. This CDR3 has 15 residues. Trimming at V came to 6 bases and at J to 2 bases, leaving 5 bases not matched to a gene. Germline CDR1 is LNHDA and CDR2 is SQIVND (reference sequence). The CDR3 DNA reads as TGTGCCAGTAGGCCTAGCGGGGTAACCTACAATGAGCAGTTCTTC. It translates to CASRPSGVTYNEQFF.

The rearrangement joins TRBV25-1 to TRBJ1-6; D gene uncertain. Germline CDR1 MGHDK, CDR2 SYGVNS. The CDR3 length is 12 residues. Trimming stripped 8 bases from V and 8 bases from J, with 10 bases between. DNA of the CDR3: TGTGCCAGCGCGCCGGGTTATTCACCCCTCCACTTT. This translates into CASAPGYSPLHF.

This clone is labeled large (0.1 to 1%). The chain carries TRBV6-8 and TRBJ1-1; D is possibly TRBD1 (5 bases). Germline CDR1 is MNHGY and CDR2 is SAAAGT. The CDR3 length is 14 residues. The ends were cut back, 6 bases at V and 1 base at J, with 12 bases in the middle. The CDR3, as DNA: TGTGCCAGCAGAGAAGGGGTTGGGAACACTGAAGCTTTCTTT. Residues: CASREGVGNTEAFF.

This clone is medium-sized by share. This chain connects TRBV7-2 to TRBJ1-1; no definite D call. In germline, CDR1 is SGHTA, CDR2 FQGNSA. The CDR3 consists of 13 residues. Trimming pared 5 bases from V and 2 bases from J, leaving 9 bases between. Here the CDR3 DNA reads TGTGCCAGCAGCGCCACCCTCAACACTGAAGCTTTCTTT. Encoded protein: CASSATLNTEAFF.

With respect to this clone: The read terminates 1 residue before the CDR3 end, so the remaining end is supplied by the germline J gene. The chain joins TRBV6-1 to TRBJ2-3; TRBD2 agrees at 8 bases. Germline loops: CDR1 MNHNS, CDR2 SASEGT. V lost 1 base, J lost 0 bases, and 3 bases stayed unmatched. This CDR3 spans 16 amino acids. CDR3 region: CASSEEAGGSTDTQYF. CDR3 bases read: TGTGCCAGCAGTGAAGAGGCGGGGGGTAGCACAGATACGCAGTAT.

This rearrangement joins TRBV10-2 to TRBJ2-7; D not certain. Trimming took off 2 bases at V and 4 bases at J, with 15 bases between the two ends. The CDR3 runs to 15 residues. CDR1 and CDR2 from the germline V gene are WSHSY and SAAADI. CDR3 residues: CASSERGPRTYEQYF. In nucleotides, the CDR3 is TGCGCCAGCAGTGAGAGAGGACCGCGCACGTACGAGCAGTACTTC.

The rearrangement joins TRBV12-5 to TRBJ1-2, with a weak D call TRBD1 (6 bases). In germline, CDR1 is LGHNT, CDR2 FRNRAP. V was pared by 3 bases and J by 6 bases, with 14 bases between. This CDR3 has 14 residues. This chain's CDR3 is CASGFRGGGDGYTF. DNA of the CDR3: TGTGCTAGTGGTTTTAGGGGGGGCGGCGATGGCTACACCTTC.

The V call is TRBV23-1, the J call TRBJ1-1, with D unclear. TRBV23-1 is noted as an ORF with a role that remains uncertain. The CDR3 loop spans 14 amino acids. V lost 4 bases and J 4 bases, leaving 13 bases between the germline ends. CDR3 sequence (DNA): TGCGCCAGCAGTCCTGGCCCTTCGGGCACTGAAGCTTTCTTT. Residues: CASSPGPSGTEAFF.

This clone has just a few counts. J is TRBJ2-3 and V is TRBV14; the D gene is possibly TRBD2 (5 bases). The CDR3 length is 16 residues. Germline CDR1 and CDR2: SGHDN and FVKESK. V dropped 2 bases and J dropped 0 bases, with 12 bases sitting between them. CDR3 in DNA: TGTGCCAGCAGCCAACGGACGGGAACTAGCACAGATACGCAGTATTTT. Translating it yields CASSQRTGTSTDTQYF. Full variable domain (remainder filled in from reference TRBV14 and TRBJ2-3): EAGVTQFPSHSVIEKGQTVTLRCDPISGHDNLYWYRRVMGKEIKFLLHFVKESKQDESGMPNNRFLAERTGGTYSTLKVQPAELEDSGVYFCASSQRTGTSTDTQYFGPGTRLTVL.